This T cell receptor beta chain was found in a study of cytomegalovirus exposure and HLA in healthy donors. With 60 Vbeta and 13 Jbeta primers, the PCR was carried out. Produced via immunoSEQ multiplex PCR; TCRdb's table is partial and in-frame only. The specimen's table records approximately 79,000 clones. Germline CDR1 is KGHSH and CDR2 is LQKENI. CDR3 length equals 16 residues. After removal of 3 bases from V and 8 bases from J, the junction contained 11 bases not matched to a gene. The chain uses TRBV18 and TRBJ1-2, with 11 bases that match TRBD1. The TCR originated in a man aged 35 to 55 in good health and CMV-seronegative. The material sequenced was PBMCs. The CDR3 DNA follows: TGTGCCAGCTCACCGAACGGACAGGGGGCGGAGGGCGGCTACACCTTC. Protein sequence: CASSPNGQGAEGGYTF. Together with reference TRBV18 and TRBJ1-2, the CDR3 gives the full variable domain: NAGVMQNPRHLVRRRGQEARLRCSPMKGHSHVYWYRQLPEEGLKFMVYLQKENIIDESGMPKERFSAEFPKEGPSILRIQQVVRGDSAAYFCASSPNGQGAEGGYTFGSGTRLTVV.